This is a list of T cell receptor beta chains from one sample in a study of post-analysis software for immune sequencing data. TCRdb redid the calling of the PCR reads with MiXCR, one entry per CDR3 protein. The table shows about 200,000 distinct CDR3 sequences, with approximately 30% occurring only once. Sequenced material: blood. These receptors came from a girl between 2 and 17 years old with multiple sclerosis. Both conserved end residues are part of each CDR3. The D gene is left open where the match is weak. Clone sizes are given selectively: once, few, many, or a class where the clone is expanded.

clone size: many
J gene: TRBJ2-7
D gene: NA
V gene: TRBV29-1
CDR3 protein: CSAREAGASYEQYF
CDR3 DNA: TGCAGCGCCCGAGAGGCAGGGGCGTCCTACGAGCAGTACTTC

clone size: few
J gene: TRBJ1-2
D gene: NA
V gene: TRBV12-3/TRBV12-4
CDR3 protein: CASVRRDRLLGGYGYTF
CDR3 DNA: TGTGCCAGCGTAAGGAGGGACCGGCTCCTAGGGGGTTATGGCTACACCTTC

clone size: NA
J gene: TRBJ1-5
D gene: NA
V gene: TRBV24-1
CDR3 protein: CATSPYRQNNQPQHF
CDR3 DNA: TGTGCCACCAGTCCCTATCGACAGAACAATCAGCCCCAGCATTTT

clone size: NA
J gene: TRBJ1-1
D gene: NA
V gene: TRBV6-1
CDR3 protein: CASRQGLNTEAFF
CDR3 DNA: TGTGCCAGCAGACAGGGACTGAACACTGAAGCTTTCTTT

clone size: NA
J gene: TRBJ1-1
D gene: TRBD1
V gene: TRBV4-2
CDR3 protein: CASSQDWRTGRNTEAFF
CDR3 DNA: TGTGCCAGCAGCCAAGATTGGAGGACAGGGCGAAACACTGAAGCTTTCTTT

clone size: few
J gene: TRBJ1-6
D gene: NA
V gene: TRBV15
CDR3 protein: CATSRGWGSPLHF
CDR3 DNA: TGTGCCACCAGCAGGGGGTGGGGATCACCCCTCCACTTT

clone size: few
J gene: TRBJ1-5
D gene: NA
V gene: TRBV3-1
CDR3 protein: CASSQVGVQPQHF
CDR3 DNA: TGTGCCAGCAGCCAAGTAGGGGTCCAGCCCCAGCATTTT

clone size: few
J gene: TRBJ1-1
D gene: NA
V gene: TRBV6-6
CDR3 protein: CASSYSGEETEAFF
CDR3 DNA: TGTGCCAGCAGTTACTCGGGGGAGGAGACTGAAGCTTTCTTT

clone size: few
J gene: TRBJ1-1
D gene: NA
V gene: TRBV5-1
CDR3 protein: CASKETNVKGNEGFF
CDR3 DNA: TGCGCCAGCAAAGAGACCAACGTTAAAGGGAATGAAGGTTTCTTT

clone size: many
J gene: TRBJ1-2
D gene: NA
V gene: TRBV20-1
CDR3 protein: CSASRGGAIGYTF
CDR3 DNA: TGCAGTGCTAGCCGGGGGGGGGCGATTGGCTACACCTTC

clone size: NA
J gene: TRBJ2-1
D gene: NA
V gene: TRBV2
CDR3 protein: CASRGDQETRFF
CDR3 DNA: TGTGCCAGCCGGGGTGACCAAGAGACCCGGTTCTTC

clone size: NA
J gene: TRBJ1-1
D gene: NA
V gene: TRBV5-1
CDR3 protein: CASSSAGRGDTEAFF
CDR3 DNA: TGCGCCAGCAGCTCCGCGGGGAGGGGGGACACTGAAGCTTTCTTT

clone size: NA
J gene: TRBJ2-3
D gene: NA
V gene: TRBV5-1
CDR3 protein: CANSLGGQITDTQYF
CDR3 DNA: TGCGCCAACAGCTTGGGGGGGCAAATCACAGATACGCAGTATTTT

clone size: many
J gene: TRBJ2-7
D gene: NA
V gene: TRBV20-1
CDR3 protein: CSARRPSTLEQYF
CDR3 DNA: TGCAGTGCTAGACGGCCGAGTACGCTGGAGCAGTACTTC

clone size: few
J gene: TRBJ1-1
D gene: NA
V gene: TRBV5-5
CDR3 protein: CASSLMGSSNTEAFF
CDR3 DNA: TGTGCCAGCAGCTTGATGGGGAGTTCGAACACTGAAGCTTTCTTT

clone size: many
J gene: TRBJ1-5
D gene: NA
V gene: TRBV28
CDR3 protein: CASSLGGARPQHF
CDR3 DNA: TGTGCCAGCAGTTTAGGGGGAGCGCGGCCCCAGCATTTT

clone size: NA
J gene: TRBJ2-5
D gene: NA
V gene: TRBV7-6
CDR3 protein: CASSPWGHTLYQETQYF
CDR3 DNA: TGTGCCAGCAGCCCCTGGGGACATACCCTGTACCAAGAGACCCAGTACTTC